A single sample gave rise to the 13 T cell receptor beta chains below, sequenced in a study of long-term antiretroviral therapy in people with HIV. Sequencing relied on immunoSEQ assay v3.0, run at survey level. The table came from immunoSEQ multiplex PCR; TCRdb's copy has only in-frame clones and leaves some out. The table records 26,000 or so clones, more than 85% of them present only once. Sequencing was performed on unsorted PBMCs, taken 1.9 years after starting antiretroviral therapy. These receptors all come from a young woman with HIV.

The chain couples TRBV25-1 to TRBJ2-4; TRBD2 is a possible D gene (7 bases). Germline values: CDR1 MGHDK, CDR2 SYGVNS. This CDR3 has 16 residues. The ends were cut back, 6 bases at V and 3 bases at J, with 18 bases in the middle. The CDR3 DNA reads TGTGCCAGCAGGGGCTCGGGGGCGGGAGTCAAAAACATTCAGTACTTC. It yields the protein CASRGSGAGVKNIQYF.

The chain uses TRBV5-1 and TRBJ2-5; 14 bases are shared with TRBD2. Trimming removed 4 bases from V and 5 bases from J; junction bases left unmatched: 7. Germline-derived CDR1 and CDR2 are SGHRS and YFSETQ. The CDR3 loop spans 16 amino acids. CDR3 sequence (DNA): TGCGCCAGCAGCGGGACTAGCGGGGGCCAGGGGGAGACCCAGTACTTC. Its protein is CASSGTSGGQGETQYF.

The V call is TRBV30, the J call TRBJ1-2; the D is unclear. The V gene lost 0 bases and the J gene lost 7 bases, with 18 bases spanning the gap. The CDR3 contains 15 residues. Germline lookup yields CDR1 GTSNPN and CDR2 SVGIG (reference sequence). The CDR3 DNA is TGTGCCTGGAGTGTCCCCCTTGATGGGCTACGTGGCTACACCTTC. This codes for CAWSVPLDGLRGYTF.

There are a few counts of this clone. The chain has TRBV2 and TRBJ2-7; TRBD1 agrees at 7 bases. J gave up 5 bases and V 7 bases, and 8 bases lay outside the gene matches. CDR3 length: 13 amino acids. CDR1 and CDR2 (germline): SNHLY, FYNNEI. CDR3 bases: TGTGCCAGCACCAATGACAGGGTCCACGAGCAGTACTTC. It translates to CASTNDRVHEQYF.

This clone came up once. The chain joins TRBV6-5 to TRBJ1-1; D not resolved. The germline CDR1 and CDR2 sequences are MNHEY and SVGAGI. V lost 0 bases to trimming and J lost 6 bases, with 14 bases between them. The CDR3 runs 15 residues. The CDR3 DNA reads TGTGCCAGCAGTTACTCTTCAGTGGGCCTTGCTGAAGCTTTCTTT. Translating it yields CASSYSSVGLAEAFF.

This chain connects TRBV9 to TRBJ1-1; no reliable D call. V was shortened by 4 bases and J by 2 bases, with 12 bases between the two germline ends. Germline V gene data show CDR1 as SGDLS and CDR2 as YYNGEE. CDR3 length: 14 amino acids. The CDR3 DNA reads TGTGCCAGCAGCTACGGCAGGCAAAACACTGAAGCTTTCTTT. This codes for CASSYGRQNTEAFF.

The CDR3 sequence is CASSDTGVGHYSNTGELFF. In nucleotides, the CDR3 is TGTGCCAGCAGTGACACGGGGGTTGGACATTATTCGAACACCGGGGAGCTGTTTTTT. The chain joins TRBV6-4 to TRBJ2-2; D is possibly TRBD2 (6 bases). V lost 2 bases to trimming and J lost 0 bases, with 19 bases between them. Germline CDR1 and CDR2: MRHNA and SNTAGT. The CDR3 totals 19 residues.

The J gene is TRBJ1-1, the V gene TRBV11-1; no definite D call. The CDR3 loop spans 11 amino acids. Germline assignment: CDR1 SGHAT and CDR2 FQDESV (reference sequence). V gave up 3 bases and J gave up 7 bases, with 6 bases separating them. The CDR3 nucleotides are TGTGCCAGCAGCTTTTCTGTTGAAGCTTTCTTT. As protein: CASSFSVEAFF.

The chain is built from TRBV25-1 and TRBJ2-5; D may correspond to TRBD1 or TRBD2 (7 bases each). From germline, CDR1 is MGHDK and CDR2 SYGVNS. This CDR3 region has 13 residues. V was trimmed by 5 bases and J by 3 bases, leaving 10 bases between them. The CDR3: CASSQGGKETQYF. The CDR3 DNA reads as TGTGCCAGCAGTCAGGGGGGGAAAGAGACCCAGTACTTC.

This chain uses TRBV11-2 with TRBJ1-3; D is unclear. The V and J ends lost 5 bases and 0 bases respectively, with 11 bases between them. The CDR3 length is 15 residues. Germline V gives CDR1 SGHAT, CDR2 FQNNGV. Here the CDR3 DNA reads TGTGCCAGCAGCCTCGGACCCAGCTCTGGAAACACCATATATTTT. This gives the protein CASSLGPSSGNTIYF. Drawing the rest from reference TRBV11-2 and TRBJ1-3, the complete variable domain is EAGVAQSPRYKIIEKRQSVAFWCNPISGHATLYWYQQILGQGPKLLIQFQNNGVVDDSQLPKDRFSAERLKGVDSTLKIQPAKLEDSAVYLCASSLGPSSGNTIYFGEGSWLTVV.

V and J are TRBV5-5 and TRBJ1-3, with D unclear. The CDR3 is 15 residues long. V was cut by 1 base and J by 1 base, with 9 bases left in between. CDR1 and CDR2 from the germline V gene are SGHKS and YYEKEE (reference sequence). The CDR3, as DNA: TGTGCCAGCAGCTTGACGGCTATGTCTGGAAACACCATATATTTT. Translating gives CASSLTAMSGNTIYF.

The CDR3 DNA reads TGCGCCAGCAGCCGACAGGGCCTGAGCAATCAGCCCCAGCATTTT. Translated: CASSRQGLSNQPQHF. The chain uses TRBV4-1 and TRBJ1-5, with 7 positions matching TRBD1. This CDR3 region has 15 residues. Per the germline V gene, CDR1 is MGHRA and CDR2 is YSYEKL. Trimming cost V 4 bases and J 1 base; bases outside gene matches: 4.

The V call is TRBV19, the J call TRBJ1-3; D may be TRBD1 (5 bases). Germline values: CDR1 LNHDA, CDR2 SQIVND (reference sequence). This CDR3 comprises 17 residues. Trimming stripped 3 bases from V and 2 bases from J, with 17 bases between. The CDR3 loop reads CASSMAQGAGAGNTIYF. CDR3 coding DNA: TGTGCCAGTAGTATGGCTCAAGGGGCAGGTGCTGGAAACACCATATATTTT.